The rows below give T cell receptor beta chains drawn from one sample of a study of regulatory T cells in long-lasting Graves disease. One entry per CDR3 protein results from TCRdb running MiXCR on the multiplex PCR reads. Of hundreds of thousands of distinct CDR3 sequences listed, under 25% are singletons. The sequences come from peripheral blood mononuclear cells (PBMCs), collected when the disease was refractory, from a patient treated with antithyroid drugs. The receptors here all came from a female donor with Graves disease. CDR3s include the opening cysteine and the closing phenylalanine or tryptophan. D genes are given only for firm matches. Size is stated for part of the rows, as once, few or many counts, or as a class when the clone is expanded.

clone_size: -
d_call: -
j_call: TRBJ1-4
v_call: TRBV7-9
cdr3_nt: TGTGCCAGCAGCCCAGCGGGAATCGCGGAAAAACTGTTTTTT
cdr3_aa: CASSPAGIAEKLFF

clone_size: few
d_call: -
j_call: TRBJ1-1
v_call: TRBV7-2
cdr3_nt: TGTGCCAGCAGCTTAGCCAGTAGGGGGGAGGCTTTCTTT
cdr3_aa: CASSLASRGEAFF

clone_size: -
d_call: -
j_call: TRBJ1-5
v_call: TRBV24-1
cdr3_nt: TGTGCCACCAGTGAAAGTTTTAGCAATCAGCCCCAGCATTTT
cdr3_aa: CATSESFSNQPQHF

clone_size: few
d_call: -
j_call: TRBJ1-1
v_call: TRBV9
cdr3_nt: TGTGCCAGCAGCGTAGAAGGGACTGGGGAAGCTTTCTTT
cdr3_aa: CASSVEGTGEAFF

clone_size: many
d_call: -
j_call: TRBJ1-1
v_call: TRBV12-3/TRBV12-4
cdr3_nt: TGTGCCAGCAACGTTGGGGGGAGATATGAGACTGAAGCTTTCTTT
cdr3_aa: CASNVGGRYETEAFF

clone_size: few
d_call: -
j_call: TRBJ2-1
v_call: TRBV20-1
cdr3_nt: TGCAGTGCTAGCGGGACCCCCTTCGACAATGAGCAGTTCTTC
cdr3_aa: CSASGTPFDNEQFF

clone_size: many
d_call: -
j_call: TRBJ1-5
v_call: TRBV2
cdr3_nt: TGTGCCAGCAGTGAAGAACGAAACCAGCCCCAGCATTTT
cdr3_aa: CASSEERNQPQHF

clone_size: -
d_call: -
j_call: TRBJ1-1
v_call: TRBV30
cdr3_nt: TGTGCCTGGAGTGTATGGGGCACATACACTGAAGCTTTCTTT
cdr3_aa: CAWSVWGTYTEAFF

clone_size: -
d_call: -
j_call: TRBJ1-6
v_call: TRBV7-9
cdr3_nt: TGTGCCAGCAGCTCATCAAATAATTCACCCCCCCACTTT
cdr3_aa: CASSSSNNSPPHF

clone_size: few
d_call: -
j_call: TRBJ1-1
v_call: TRBV5-1
cdr3_nt: TGCGCCAGCAGCTTGTCCCCGGGGGGCACTGAAGCTTTCTTT
cdr3_aa: CASSLSPGGTEAFF

clone_size: many
d_call: TRBD2
j_call: TRBJ2-5
v_call: TRBV20-1
cdr3_nt: TGCAGCGCGGCACTAGCGGGAGGCGGTCAAGAGACCCAGTACTTC
cdr3_aa: CSAALAGGGQETQYF

clone_size: few
d_call: -
j_call: TRBJ1-3
v_call: TRBV11-2
cdr3_nt: TGTGCCAGCAGCCAACCCCCCGCGGTGGACACCATATATTTT
cdr3_aa: CASSQPPAVDTIYF

clone_size: many
d_call: -
j_call: TRBJ2-7
v_call: TRBV12-3/TRBV12-4
cdr3_nt: TGTGCCAGCAGTTTCCAGGGGAATTCTCCCTACGAGCAGTACTTC
cdr3_aa: CASSFQGNSPYEQYF

clone_size: many
d_call: -
j_call: TRBJ1-1
v_call: TRBV2
cdr3_nt: TGTGCCAGCAGCGCGGGGAAACGCACTGAAGCTTTCTTT
cdr3_aa: CASSAGKRTEAFF

clone_size: many
d_call: -
j_call: TRBJ1-1
v_call: TRBV7-2
cdr3_nt: TGTGCCAGCAGCCAGACAACGAACACTGAAGCTTTCTTT
cdr3_aa: CASSQTTNTEAFF

clone_size: -
d_call: -
j_call: TRBJ1-1
v_call: TRBV20-1
cdr3_nt: TGCAGTGCTAGAGATCCGGGCGGGGCGGGCGACACTGAAGCTTTCTTT
cdr3_aa: CSARDPGGAGDTEAFF

clone_size: many
d_call: -
j_call: TRBJ2-7
v_call: TRBV6-1
cdr3_nt: TGTGCCAGCAGTGAATTCCCAAGGGAGATATACGAGCAGTACTTC
cdr3_aa: CASSEFPREIYEQYF

clone_size: many
d_call: -
j_call: TRBJ1-5
v_call: TRBV20-1
cdr3_nt: TGCAGTGCTAGGCGATTAGGACAGTCAAATCAGCCCCAGCATTTT
cdr3_aa: CSARRLGQSNQPQHF

clone_size: -
d_call: -
j_call: TRBJ2-1
v_call: TRBV12-3/TRBV12-4
cdr3_nt: TGTGCCAGCCAGTTTTCCGTGACAGTATCCTACAATGAGCAGTTCTTC
cdr3_aa: CASQFSVTVSYNEQFF

clone_size: many
d_call: TRBD1
j_call: TRBJ1-5
v_call: TRBV28
cdr3_nt: TGTGCCAGCCAGGGACAGGGGAGCAATCAGCCCCAGCATTTT
cdr3_aa: CASQGQGSNQPQHF

clone_size: few
d_call: TRBD2
j_call: TRBJ2-7
v_call: TRBV20-1
cdr3_nt: TGCAGTGCTCCCACCACTAGCGCCTACGAGCAGTACTTC
cdr3_aa: CSAPTTSAYEQYF

clone_size: many
d_call: -
j_call: TRBJ2-2
v_call: TRBV28
cdr3_nt: TGTGCCAGCAGTAAAACAAGAACAGGGAAGGCCGGGGAGCTGTTTTTT
cdr3_aa: CASSKTRTGKAGELFF

clone_size: many
d_call: -
j_call: TRBJ1-1
v_call: TRBV28
cdr3_nt: TGTGCCAGCGGGTTGGGGAGTAACACTGAAGCTTTCTTT
cdr3_aa: CASGLGSNTEAFF

clone_size: -
d_call: TRBD2
j_call: TRBJ2-4
v_call: TRBV20-1
cdr3_nt: TGCAGTGCTAGAGGGCCCCCTCGTCGTTGGACTAGCGGGACCTCTTCCAAAAACATTCAGTACTTC
cdr3_aa: CSARGPPRRWTSGTSSKNIQYF

clone_size: few
d_call: -
j_call: TRBJ1-2
v_call: TRBV6-1
cdr3_nt: TGTGCCAGCAGCCCTAATCGACAGAACTATGGCTACACCTTC
cdr3_aa: CASSPNRQNYGYTF

clone_size: many
d_call: TRBD1
j_call: TRBJ1-1
v_call: TRBV3-1
cdr3_nt: TGTGCCAGCAGCCCGCCGGGCAGGGGGAGGACTGAAGCTTTCTTT
cdr3_aa: CASSPPGRGRTEAFF

clone_size: many
d_call: -
j_call: TRBJ2-7
v_call: TRBV6-1
cdr3_nt: TGTGCCAGCAGTGAATCTGTCAGACCCTACGAGCAGTACTTC
cdr3_aa: CASSESVRPYEQYF

clone_size: few
d_call: -
j_call: TRBJ1-2
v_call: TRBV6-5
cdr3_nt: TGTGCCAGCAGTTCACTATCCAGGGCTGGCTACACCTTC
cdr3_aa: CASSSLSRAGYTF

clone_size: many
d_call: -
j_call: TRBJ1-1
v_call: TRBV6-1
cdr3_nt: TGTGCCAGCAGCCCTAGTGCAGTGAACACTGAAGCTTTCTTT
cdr3_aa: CASSPSAVNTEAFF